This is a list of T cell receptor beta chains from one sample in a study of metastatic and nonmetastatic thyroid tumors. TCRdb reassembled clones from the PCR reads with MiXCR. The table has tens of thousands of clones, roughly 25% seen once. The sample was blood. The receptors were gathered from a female donor with papillary thyroid cancer or a benign thyroid nodule (not recorded which). Some clones in this sample may be carry-over from other donors' samples. Both conserved end residues are part of each CDR3. D genes are given only for firm matches. Rows may omit the clone size; those that give it use once, few, many or a size class.

TRBJ2-5 | 14 | - | TRBD2 | TRBV19 | CASMPSGAPETQYF | TGTGCCAGTATGCCTAGCGGTGCCCCAGAGACCCAGTACTTC
TRBJ2-7 | 20 | - | TRBD2 | TRBV4-1 | CASSQDVSGRGARGSYEQYF | TGCGCCAGCAGCCAAGACGTGAGCGGGAGGGGCGCACGGGGCTCCTACGAGCAGTACTTC
TRBJ2-7 | 13 | medium-sized | - | TRBV24-1 | CATASGETYEQYF | TGTGCCACTGCAAGTGGGGAGACCTACGAGCAGTACTTC
TRBJ2-3 | 15 | - | TRBD2 | TRBV30 | CAWEAGAGEEDTQYF | TGTGCCTGGGAAGCGGGAGCGGGAGAGGAAGATACGCAGTATTTT
TRBJ2-3 | 15 | many | TRBD1 | TRBV18 | CASSPGQGASDTQYF | TGTGCCAGCTCACCGGGACAGGGGGCTTCGGATACGCAGTATTTT
TRBJ2-2 | 14 | - | - | TRBV18 | CASSSGLNTGELFF | TGTGCCAGCTCATCAGGACTGAACACCGGGGAGCTGTTTTTT
TRBJ2-2 | 19 | - | TRBD2 | TRBV6-2/TRBV6-3 | CASIPEPPSGMILTGELFF | TGTGCCAGCATTCCAGAACCCCCTAGCGGGATGATACTTACCGGGGAGCTGTTTTTT
TRBJ1-2 | 15 | - | TRBD1 | TRBV7-9 | CASSLQGASNYGYTF | TGTGCCAGCAGCTTACAGGGGGCGTCTAACTATGGCTACACCTTC
TRBJ2-1 | 13 | - | - | TRBV20-1 | CRGTSRIDNEQFF | TGCAGAGGTACTAGCAGAATCGACAATGAGCAGTTCTTC
TRBJ1-4 | 14 | - | - | TRBV4-1 | CASSEYHTDEKLLF | TGCGCCAGCAGCGAATATCATACTGATGAAAAACTGTTATTT
TRBJ2-7 | 13 | - | - | TRBV4-1 | CASSQEGTYEQYF | TGCGCCAGCAGCCAAGAAGGCACCTACGAGCAGTACTTC
TRBJ2-5 | 18 | - | TRBD1 | TRBV12-3/TRBV12-4 | CVSSPLRPQGEPVETQYF | TGTGTCAGCAGCCCCCTTAGACCACAGGGGGAGCCGGTTGAGACCCAGTACTTC
TRBJ1-1 | 15 | many | TRBD1 | TRBV28 | CASRSQGAAGTEAFF | TGTGCCAGCAGGAGCCAGGGGGCGGCTGGCACTGAAGCTTTCTTT
TRBJ2-2 | 15 | many | TRBD2 | TRBV9 | CASSVGAGVPGELFF | TGTGCCAGCAGCGTAGGGGCGGGAGTGCCCGGGGAGCTGTTTTTT
TRBJ1-5 | 14 | many | - | TRBV7-8 | CASSLTPAGQPQHF | TGTGCCAGCAGCTTGACACCCGCCGGTCAGCCCCAGCATTTT
TRBJ2-7 | 12 | many | TRBD1 | TRBV29-1 | CSGGTGEYEQYF | TGCAGCGGGGGGACAGGGGAGTACGAGCAGTACTTC
TRBJ1-6 | 10 | many | - | TRBV7-9 | CATRTSALHF | TGTGCCACCCGGACGTCGGCCCTCCACTTT
TRBJ1-3 | 14 | many | - | TRBV4-1 | CASSQATGGNTIYF | TGCGCCAGCAGCCAGGCGACAGGAGGAAACACCATATATTTT
TRBJ1-5 | 19 | - | - | TRBV2 | CASSEAGGPRDIRSPPQHF | TGTGCCAGCAGTGAAGCTGGGGGGCCCCGGGACATAAGGTCTCCGCCCCAGCATTTT
TRBJ2-7 | 13 | many | - | TRBV7-3 | CASSPTGGTEQYF | TGTGCCAGCAGCCCAACCGGAGGGACCGAGCAGTACTTC
TRBJ2-1 | 19 | many | - | TRBV12-5 | CASGPTIPSEGASYNEQFF | TGTGCTAGTGGTCCGACTATTCCCTCGGAGGGGGCTAGCTACAATGAGCAGTTCTTC
TRBJ2-1 | 12 | many | - | TRBV7-2 | CASSPGTNEQFF | TGTGCCAGCAGCCCAGGGACTAATGAGCAGTTCTTC
TRBJ2-1 | 15 | many | TRBD2 | TRBV7-2 | CASSLGLAGIYEQFF | TGTGCCAGCAGCTTAGGGCTAGCGGGAATCTATGAGCAGTTCTTC
TRBJ2-3 | 15 | - | - | TRBV4-3 | CASSRYRRTTDTQYF | TGCGCCAGCAGCCGGTACAGGCGGACCACAGATACTCAGTATTTT
TRBJ2-3 | 16 | - | - | TRBV12-3/TRBV12-4 | CASRPRLEGITDTQYF | TGTGCCAGCCGTCCCCGACTAGAGGGAATTACAGATACGCAGTATTTT
TRBJ2-1 | 15 | - | TRBD1 | TRBV5-1 | CASSLGDRGYNEQFF | TGCGCCAGCAGCTTGGGGGACAGGGGATACAATGAGCAGTTCTTC
TRBJ1-2 | 13 | - | TRBD1 | TRBV13 | CASSLGQGYGYTF | TGTGCCAGCAGCCTTGGACAGGGGTATGGCTACACCTTC
TRBJ2-5 | 15 | many | - | TRBV5-4 | CASSSFDVSQETQYF | TGTGCCAGCAGCAGCTTTGACGTATCCCAAGAGACCCAGTACTTC
TRBJ1-1 | 13 | many | - | TRBV12-3/TRBV12-4 | CASSQERNTEAFF | TGTGCCAGCAGCCAGGAACGGAACACTGAAGCTTTCTTT
TRBJ2-3 | 13 | many | - | TRBV27 | CASSLSNPDTQYF | TGTGCCAGCAGTTTATCTAACCCAGATACGCAGTATTTT
TRBJ2-2 | 15 | - | TRBD1 | TRBV6-1 | CASGGQVVDTGELFF | TGTGCCAGCGGAGGACAGGTAGTCGACACCGGGGAGCTGTTTTTT
TRBJ2-5 | 17 | - | TRBD2 | TRBV20-1 | CSARDFRTSGGQETQYF | TGCAGTGCTAGAGATTTCAGGACTAGCGGAGGGCAAGAGACCCAGTACTTC
TRBJ1-2 | 12 | many | - | TRBV4-1 | CASSSGNYGYTF | TGCGCCAGCAGCAGCGGTAACTATGGCTACACCTTC
TRBJ2-5 | 12 | - | TRBD1 | TRBV20-1 | CSAGTGSETQYF | TGCAGCGCCGGGACAGGCAGTGAGACCCAGTACTTC
TRBJ2-2 | 12 | few | TRBD1 | TRBV6-1 | CASSTGVGELFF | TGTGCCAGCAGTACAGGGGTCGGGGAGCTGTTTTTT
TRBJ2-1 | 15 | medium-sized | TRBD2 | TRBV28 | CASSSLAGGPNEQFF | TGTGCCAGCAGTTCGCTAGCGGGAGGACCTAATGAGCAGTTCTTC
TRBJ2-7 | 14 | - | - | TRBV5-5 | CASSSVRTLYEQYF | TGTGCCAGCAGCTCCGTTAGAACGCTCTACGAGCAGTACTTC
TRBJ2-1 | 13 | many | TRBD2 | TRBV2 | CASNKREGDEQFF | TGTGCCAGCAATAAGCGGGAGGGAGATGAGCAGTTCTTC
TRBJ2-3 | 15 | few | - | TRBV6-2/TRBV6-3 | CASSPIGWRTDTQYF | TGTGCCAGCAGTCCCATCGGGTGGAGAACAGATACGCAGTATTTT
TRBJ2-2 | 15 | many | - | TRBV19 | CASGPPGQWTWELFF | TGTGCCAGTGGCCCCCCCGGGCAGTGGACCTGGGAGCTGTTTTTT
TRBJ2-1 | 19 | many | TRBD2 | TRBV2 | CASSGLAGEVLFRRNEQFF | TGTGCCAGCAGTGGACTAGCGGGAGAGGTTCTATTCCGGCGGAATGAGCAGTTCTTC
TRBJ2-3 | 15 | few | - | TRBV27 | CASSVSGVGTDTQYF | TGTGCCAGCAGTGTTTCGGGGGTTGGCACAGATACGCAGTATTTT
TRBJ1-3 | 17 | many | - | TRBV6-1 | CASSFFRVGSSGNTIYF | TGTGCCAGCAGTTTCTTTCGGGTCGGAAGCTCTGGAAACACCATATATTTT
TRBJ1-5 | 15 | - | TRBD1 | TRBV18 | CASSLDRGYHQPQHF | TGTGCCAGCTCACTGGACAGGGGTTACCATCAGCCCCAGCATTTT
TRBJ2-3 | 14 | many | - | TRBV5-1 | CASSLARSTDTQYF | TGCGCCAGCAGCTTGGCCCGGAGCACAGATACGCAGTATTTT
TRBJ1-1 | 11 | many | - | TRBV6-1 | CASQEDTEAFF | TGTGCCAGTCAAGAGGACACTGAAGCTTTCTTT
TRBJ1-1 | 11 | many | - | TRBV11-3 | CASSAQGLAFF | TGTGCCAGCAGCGCACAGGGTCTAGCTTTCTTT
TRBJ2-7 | 15 | once | TRBD2 | TRBV18 | CASSPTSASSYEQYF | TGTGCCAGCTCCCCGACTAGCGCGAGCTCCTACGAGCAGTACTTC
TRBJ2-3 | 16 | - | TRBD1 | TRBV10-3 | CAISVADRGSADTQYF | TGTGCCATCAGTGTAGCGGACAGGGGGTCCGCAGATACGCAGTATTTT
TRBJ1-2 | 13 | many | TRBD1 | TRBV27 | CASRLGQGNGYTF | TGTGCCAGCAGACTAGGACAGGGGAATGGCTACACCTTC
TRBJ1-1 | 15 | many | - | TRBV5-4 | CASSLVGASNTEAFF | TGTGCCAGCAGCTTGGTGGGGGCCTCGAACACTGAAGCTTTCTTT
TRBJ2-1 | 14 | - | TRBD1 | TRBV20-1 | CSAKWTGRYNEQFF | TGCAGTGCTAAATGGACAGGGCGCTACAATGAGCAGTTCTTC
TRBJ2-5 | 16 | many | - | TRBV11-3 | CASSLDIAARGETQYF | TGTGCCAGCAGCTTAGATATTGCCGCAAGAGGGGAGACCCAGTACTTC
TRBJ2-7 | 14 | - | - | TRBV20-1 | CSAEEGLSSYEQYF | TGCAGTGCCGAAGAGGGGTTGAGCTCCTACGAGCAGTACTTC
TRBJ2-7 | 14 | many | - | TRBV7-9 | CASSTPPLGYEQYF | TGTGCCAGCAGCACCCCACCTTTGGGCTACGAGCAGTACTTC
TRBJ1-4 | 17 | many | TRBD1 | TRBV4-3 | CASSQSGTGVTNEKLFF | TGCGCCAGCAGCCAATCCGGGACAGGGGTCACTAATGAAAAACTGTTTTTT
TRBJ2-1 | 15 | many | TRBD2 | TRBV3-1 | CASSQGLAEYNEQFF | TGTGCCAGCAGCCAGGGACTAGCGGAGTACAATGAGCAGTTCTTC
TRBJ1-1 | 14 | many | - | TRBV7-8 | CASSLLGTDTEAFF | TGTGCCAGCAGCTTACTGGGTACCGACACTGAAGCTTTCTTT
TRBJ2-7 | 14 | - | TRBD2 | TRBV11-2 | CASSLGEGSLEQYF | TGTGCCAGCAGCCTAGGGGAGGGCAGCCTCGAGCAGTACTTC